The clone carrying this T cell receptor beta chain appeared once. The data are from a study of T cell responses to AZD1222 COVID-19 vaccine. V dropped 0 bases and J dropped 6 bases, with 15 bases sitting between them. The CDR3 loop spans 15 amino acids. The germline CDR1 and CDR2 sequences are LGHDT and YNNKEL (reference sequence). The protocol was immunoSEQ multiplex PCR, while the TCRdb copy is restricted to in-frame clones and leaves out a portion. Altogether roughly 130,000 clones are present, around nine tenths being singletons, with the ten largest covering about 4%. The receptor's source is an adult who received the AZD1222 COVID-19 vaccine. The sequencing here drew on peripheral blood, taken 28 days after the second AZD1222 dose. J is TRBJ2-7 and V is TRBV3-1 (or the pseudogene TRBV3-2); possibly TRBD2 for D (6 bases). CDR3 amino acids: CASSQDSGLVSEQYF. Here the CDR3 DNA reads TGTGCCAGCAGCCAAGATAGCGGACTCGTGAGCGAGCAGTACTTC.